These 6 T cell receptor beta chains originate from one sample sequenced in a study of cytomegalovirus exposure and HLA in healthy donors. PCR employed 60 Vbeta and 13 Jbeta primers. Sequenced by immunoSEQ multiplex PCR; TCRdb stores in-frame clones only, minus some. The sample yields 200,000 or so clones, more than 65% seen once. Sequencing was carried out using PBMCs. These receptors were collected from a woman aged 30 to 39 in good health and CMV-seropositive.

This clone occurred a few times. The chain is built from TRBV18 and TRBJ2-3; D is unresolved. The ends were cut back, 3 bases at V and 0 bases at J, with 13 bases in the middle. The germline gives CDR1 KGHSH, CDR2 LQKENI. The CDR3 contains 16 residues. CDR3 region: CASSPLFASSTDTQYF. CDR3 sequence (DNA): TGTGCCAGCTCACCCCTATTCGCGAGTAGCACAGATACGCAGTATTTT.

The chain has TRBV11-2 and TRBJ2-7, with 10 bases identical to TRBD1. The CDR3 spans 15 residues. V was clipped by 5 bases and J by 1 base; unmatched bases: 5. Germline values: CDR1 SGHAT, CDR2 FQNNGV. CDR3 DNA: TGTGCCAGCAGCGGCGGGACAGGGGCATCCTACGAGCAGTACTTC. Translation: CASSGGTGASYEQYF. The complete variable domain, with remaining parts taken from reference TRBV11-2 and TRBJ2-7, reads EAGVAQSPRYKIIEKRQSVAFWCNPISGHATLYWYQQILGQGPKLLIQFQNNGVVDDSQLPKDRFSAERLKGVDSTLKIQPAKLEDSAVYLCASSGGTGASYEQYFGPGTRLTVT.

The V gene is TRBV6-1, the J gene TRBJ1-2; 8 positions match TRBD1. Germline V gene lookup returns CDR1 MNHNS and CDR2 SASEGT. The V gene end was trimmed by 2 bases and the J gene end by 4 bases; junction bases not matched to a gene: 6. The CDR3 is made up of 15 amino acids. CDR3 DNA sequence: TGTGCCAGCAGTGAACAACAGGGGGGGGGCTATGGCTACACCTTC. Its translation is CASSEQQGGGYGYTF.

CDR3 residues: CASFQDSGSPYEQYF. The CDR3 coding sequence is TGTGCCAGCTTTCAAGATAGCGGGAGTCCCTACGAGCAGTACTTC. This chain joins TRBV2 and TRBJ2-7; 9 bases fit TRBD2. Germline values: CDR1 SNHLY, CDR2 FYNNEI. Trimming at V came to 8 bases and at J to 2 bases, leaving 10 bases not matched to a gene. The CDR3 has 15 residues.

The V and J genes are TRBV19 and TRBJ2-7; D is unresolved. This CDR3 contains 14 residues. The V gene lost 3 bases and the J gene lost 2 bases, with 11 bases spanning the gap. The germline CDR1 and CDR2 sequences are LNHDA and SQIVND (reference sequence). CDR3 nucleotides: TGTGCCAGTAGTATGGGCAGAACAACCTACGAGCAGTACTTC. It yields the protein CASSMGRTTYEQYF.

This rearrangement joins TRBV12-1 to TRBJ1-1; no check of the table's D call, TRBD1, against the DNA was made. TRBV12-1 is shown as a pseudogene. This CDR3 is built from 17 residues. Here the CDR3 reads CASSGSGTGEGSTEAFF. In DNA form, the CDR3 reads TGTGCCAGCAGCGGATCCGGGACAGGGGAGGGTAGCACTGAAGCTTTCTTT.